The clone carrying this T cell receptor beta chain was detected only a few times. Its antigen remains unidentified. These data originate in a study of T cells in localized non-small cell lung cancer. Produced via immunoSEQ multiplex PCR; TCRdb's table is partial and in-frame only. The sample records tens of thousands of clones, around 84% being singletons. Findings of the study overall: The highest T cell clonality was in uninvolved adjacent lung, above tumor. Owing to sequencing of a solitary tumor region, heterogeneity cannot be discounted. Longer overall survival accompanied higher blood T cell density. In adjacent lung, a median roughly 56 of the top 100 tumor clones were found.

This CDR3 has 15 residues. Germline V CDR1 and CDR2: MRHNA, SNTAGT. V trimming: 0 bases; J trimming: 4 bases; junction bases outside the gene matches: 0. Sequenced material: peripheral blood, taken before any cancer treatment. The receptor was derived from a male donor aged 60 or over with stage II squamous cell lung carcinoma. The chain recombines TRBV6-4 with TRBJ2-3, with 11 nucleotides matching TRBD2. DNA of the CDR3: TGTGCCAGCAGTGACTCTAGCGGGGGGGCAGATACGCAGTATTTT. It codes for CASSDSSGGADTQYF.